What follows are 14 T cell receptor beta chains derived from one specimen sequenced in a study of regulatory T cells in long-lasting Graves disease (dated by TCRdb to the early 2020s). Explained via the paper, the time point label denotes: newly diagnosed GD, antithyroid drugs for less than 3 months. RNA was extracted from PBMCs in TRIzol for both TCR sequencing and RNA sequencing. Preparation of the library involved multiplex PCR. For sequencing, an Illumina HiSeq 4000 was employed. TCR beta libraries were built with iRepertoire HTBI primers and Arm-PCR amplification of CDR3 regions. In TCRdb, the public reads were trimmed at Q25 with fastp and aligned with MiXCR, with productive beta chains retained. Rows with a matching CDR3 protein are joined into one entry that keeps the most common DNA and genes. Present in this sample are just over 600,000 distinct CDR3 sequences, around 17% of which were seen just once. The ten biggest clones cover approximately 20% of the sample.

These same data were also listed under a study on T cells in Graves' hyperthyroidism and ophthalmopathy.

Specimen: peripheral blood mononuclear cells (PBMCs), collected at new diagnosis, from a patient treated with antithyroid drugs. The source of these receptors is a woman aged 25 to 39 with Graves disease. Donor details come from another sample of the same person, matched by shared clones.

This chain connects TRBV15 to TRBJ2-1; D is unclear. This CDR3 has 16 residues. The V gene's germline CDR1 is LNHNV and CDR2 YYDKDF (reference sequence). V was clipped by 0 bases and J by 3 bases, with 12 bases between them. The DNA of the CDR3 is TGTGCCACCAGCAGAGATCCCAGGCCTCTCTACAATGAGCAGTTCTTC. Residues: CATSRDPRPLYNEQFF.

This clonotype showed up many times. The junction shows a germline mismatch at one end, possibly a read error. The genes are TRBV6-1 and TRBJ1-5, with 11 bases matching TRBD1. From germline, CDR1 is MNHNS and CDR2 SASEGT. CDR3 length: 14 residues. The CDR3 loop is CASSKQGGTGGRNF. The CDR3 nucleotides read TGTGCCAGCTCGAAACAAGGGGGGACAGGGGGTCGGAATTTT.

This clonotype was seen repeatedly, ten times or more. J is TRBJ2-7 and V is TRBV20-1; the match to TRBD2 covers 9 bases. The J segment lost 3 bases and the V segment lost 4 bases, leaving 10 bases of the junction unmatched. This CDR3 spans 15 amino acids. Germline V CDR1 and CDR2: DFQATT, SNEGSKA (reference sequence). The CDR3 sequence: CSANPLAGLLYEQYF. The DNA of the CDR3 is TGCAGTGCTAACCCCCTAGCGGGGCTGCTCTACGAGCAGTACTTC.

This clonotype occurred many times. One junction end does not reproduce the germline sequence, and a read error may be involved. The chain couples TRBV9 to TRBJ1-1; D unclear. CDR3 length: 14 amino acids. Per germline, CDR1 SGDLS and CDR2 YYNGEE. The CDR3 here is CASSVSTLNTEAFF. The CDR3 DNA is TGTGCCAGCAGCGTCTCTACCCTGAATACTGAAGCTTTCTTT.

The chain recombines TRBV28 with TRBJ2-7, with TRBD1 identical over 9 bases. CDR1 is MDHEN and CDR2 is SYDVKM in the germline V gene. The junction had 7 bases not matched to a gene; V was cut back by 6 bases and J by 4 bases. CDR3 size: 14 residues. The CDR3, as DNA: TGTGCCAGCAGAAAAACAGGGGGCTTGTACGAGCAGTACTTC. It yields the protein CASRKTGGLYEQYF.

This clonotype occurred a few times. The V gene is TRBV20-1, the J gene TRBJ2-1; D is possibly TRBD2 (6 bases). Germline values: CDR1 DFQATT, CDR2 SNEGSKA (reference sequence). The CDR3 has 18 residues. V lost 5 bases, J lost 0 bases, and 23 bases lay in between. DNA for the CDR3: TGCAGTGCTCCACCAGAGTTGAGCGGAGGGAACTCCTACAATGAGCAGTTCTTC. Protein sequence: CSAPPELSGGNSYNEQFF.

Comments on this clonotype: Just one base apart from a much larger clone, this may be a read error. The chain joins TRBV9 to TRBJ2-1, with a tentative D call TRBD2 (6 bases). This CDR3 region has 14 residues. Germline V gives CDR1 SGDLS, CDR2 YYNGEE. The CDR3 DNA is TGTGCCAGCGGCGTGATCCCGGGAGACAATGAGCAGTTCTTC. It encodes CASGVIPGDNEQFF.

This clonotype was recorded at least ten times. The rearrangement links TRBV28 to TRBJ2-1; TRBD1 matches 8 bases. CDR3 length equals 15 residues. Germline CDR1 reads MDHEN; CDR2 reads SYDVKM. V trimming: 4 bases; J trimming: 10 bases; junction bases outside the gene matches: 12. The CDR3 DNA reads TGTGCCAGCAGTTCCCAATTCCGACAGGGGATGGAGCAGTTCTTC. As protein: CASSSQFRQGMEQFF.

V is TRBV3-1 and J is TRBJ1-2; TRBD1 might be the D (6 bases). Germline V CDR1 and CDR2: LGHDT, YNNKEL (reference sequence). This CDR3 has 14 residues. The ends were cut back, 5 bases at V and 0 bases at J, with 10 bases in the middle. CDR3 sequence (DNA): TGTGCCAGCAGCTCGGGGGCGGCTAACTATGGCTACACCTTC. This codes for CASSSGAANYGYTF. The whole variable domain, remainder taken from reference TRBV3-1 and TRBJ1-2, is DTAVSQTPKYLVTQMGNDKSIKCEQNLGHDTMYWYKQDSKKFLKIMFSYNNKELIINETVPNRFSPKSPDKAHLNLHINSLELGDSAVYFCASSSGAANYGYTFGSGTRLTVV.

This clonotype was picked up many times. CDR3 sequence reads: CASRRHPDTGELFF. The CDR3 DNA reads TGTGCCAGCAGGCGGCACCCAGACACCGGGGAGCTGTTTTTT. The V and J genes are TRBV2 and TRBJ2-2, with D hard to call. The germline V gene has CDR1 SNHLY and CDR2 FYNNEI. This CDR3 spans 14 amino acids. V was cut by 6 bases and J by 3 bases, with 11 bases left in between. Based on the CDR3 plus reference TRBV2 and TRBJ2-2, the full variable domain is EPEVTQTPSHQVTQMGQEVILRCVPISNHLYFYWYRQILGQKVEFLVSFYNNEISEKSEIFDDQFSVERPDGSNFTLKIRSTKLEDSAMYFCASRRHPDTGELFFGEGSRLTVL.

This clonotype occurred many times. The chain has TRBV6-2 or TRBV6-3 and TRBJ2-7; D remains unclear. This CDR3 comprises 13 residues. V shed 7 bases and J shed 0 bases, with 10 bases lying between them. CDR1 MNHEY and CDR2 SVGEGT come from the germline V gene. The CDR3 spells CASISSFSYEQYF. CDR3 DNA: TGTGCCAGCATTTCCAGTTTCTCCTACGAGCAGTACTTC.

This clonotype was counted many times. The chain has TRBV28 and TRBJ2-7, with D uncertain. The germline V gene encodes CDR1 MDHEN and CDR2 SYDVKM. The CDR3 has 14 residues. Trimming removed 2 bases at V and 3 bases at J, with 11 bases between. In DNA form, the CDR3 reads TGTGCCAGCAGTTTAGCCCAACTAAACTACGAGCAGTACTTC. Translation: CASSLAQLNYEQYF.

The chain recombines TRBV4-2 with TRBJ1-3; D is uncertain. V dropped 3 bases and J dropped 0 bases, with 12 bases sitting between them. The CDR3 covers 16 residues. From germline, CDR1 is LGHNA and CDR2 YNFKEQ. This chain's CDR3 is CASSQADITSGNTIYF. In DNA, the CDR3 is TGTGCCAGCAGCCAGGCCGATATTACCTCTGGAAACACCATATATTTT.

This clonotype was picked up a small number of times. This chain uses TRBV13 with TRBJ1-2, with 10 bases that match TRBD1. The CDR3 is made up of 12 amino acids. J gave up 8 bases and V 5 bases, and 2 bases lay outside the gene matches. Germline loops: CDR1 PRHDT, CDR2 FYEKMQ (reference sequence). The CDR3: CASSQGQGGYTF. The CDR3 DNA reads as TGTGCCAGCAGCCAGGGACAGGGGGGCTACACCTTC.